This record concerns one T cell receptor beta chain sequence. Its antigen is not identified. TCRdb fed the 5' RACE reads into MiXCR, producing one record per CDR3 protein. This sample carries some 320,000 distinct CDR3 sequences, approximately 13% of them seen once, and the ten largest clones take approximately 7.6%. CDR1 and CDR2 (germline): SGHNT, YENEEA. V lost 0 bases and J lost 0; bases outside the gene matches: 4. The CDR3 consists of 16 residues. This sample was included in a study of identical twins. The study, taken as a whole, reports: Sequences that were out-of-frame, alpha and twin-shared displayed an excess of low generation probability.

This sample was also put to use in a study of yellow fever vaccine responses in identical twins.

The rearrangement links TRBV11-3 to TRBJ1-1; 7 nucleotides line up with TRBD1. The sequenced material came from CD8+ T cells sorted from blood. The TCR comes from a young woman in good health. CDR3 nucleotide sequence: TGTGCCAGCAGCTTAGATCAGGACAGGATGAACACTGAAGCTTTCTTT. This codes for CASSLDQDRMNTEAFF.